The next 10 T cell receptor beta chains were all read from a single sample in a study of blood T cell repertoires in COVID-19. Generated by immunoSEQ multiplex PCR, the TCRdb table keeps only in-frame clones and is missing some. The sample carries some 190,000 clones, 82% recorded once. Sequenced material: peripheral blood. Every receptor here comes from an elderly woman with active or convalescent COVID-19.

V usage is TRBV6-6 and J usage is TRBJ2-5; tentatively, D is TRBD2 (6 bases). CDR1 and CDR2 (germline): MNHNY, SVGAGI (reference sequence). Trimming removed 6 bases at V and 4 bases at J, with 15 bases between. CDR3 length: 14 residues. This CDR3 is CASSDAGIRETQYF. CDR3 in DNA: TGTGCCAGCAGCGACGCGGGGATAAGAGAGACCCAGTACTTC.

V and J are TRBV4-1 and TRBJ2-1, with TRBD2 matching 7 bases. V shed 1 base, J shed 0 bases, and the junction held 15 bases outside the gene matches. CDR3 length equals 20 residues. Germline assignment: CDR1 MGHRA and CDR2 YSYEKL. CDR3: CASSQVSSGGLLSSYNEQFF. The CDR3 nucleotides read TGCGCCAGCAGCCAAGTGAGTTCGGGAGGCCTCCTCAGCTCCTACAATGAGCAGTTCTTC.

The table lists this clone with a count of one. The V gene is TRBV7-9, the J gene TRBJ2-3; weak D call: TRBD2 (5 bases). This CDR3 is built from 11 residues. V lost 5 bases and J lost 8, with 8 bases in between. Germline V gives CDR1 SEHNR, CDR2 FQNEAQ (reference sequence). CDR3 DNA: TGTGCCAGCAGCCTTAGCGTTACGCAGTATTTT. It is translated as CASSLSVTQYF.

The chain is built from TRBV28 and TRBJ2-7; D not certain. The CDR3 is made up of 12 amino acids. Deletions cut 4 bases from V and 0 bases from J, with 4 bases between. The V gene's germline CDR1 is MDHEN and CDR2 SYDVKM. CDR3 sequence reads: CASSSFSYEQYF. CDR3 nucleotide sequence: TGTGCCAGCAGTTCCTTCTCCTACGAGCAGTACTTC.

The rearrangement uses TRBV5-4 and TRBJ2-1; TRBD1 agrees at 8 bases. CDR1 is SGHNT and CDR2 is YYREEE in the germline V gene (reference sequence). This CDR3 has 13 residues. The junction had 9 bases not matched to a gene; V was cut back by 4 bases and J by 12 bases. The CDR3 spells CASSPNGQGGQFF. The DNA for the CDR3 is TGTGCCAGCAGCCCGAACGGACAGGGCGGGCAGTTCTTC.

The chain joins TRBV19 to TRBJ2-1, with 10 bases lining up with TRBD2. Trimming at V came to 5 bases and at J to 2 bases, leaving 6 bases not matched to a gene. Germline values: CDR1 LNHDA, CDR2 SQIVND (reference sequence). This CDR3 has 16 amino acids. The CDR3 is CASSASLAGAYNEQFF. CDR3 coding DNA: TGTGCCAGTAGTGCCTCTCTAGCGGGAGCCTACAATGAGCAGTTCTTC.

This clone was observed a single time. This rearrangement joins TRBV28 to TRBJ1-2, with D perhaps TRBD1 (5 bases). The V end lost 1 base, the J end lost 4 bases, and 10 bases lay between the germline ends. The germline V gene encodes CDR1 MDHEN and CDR2 SYDVKM. The CDR3 spans 14 residues. The CDR3 protein is CASSLSGLTYGYTF. CDR3 DNA sequence: TGTGCCAGCAGTTTATCGGGACTAACCTATGGCTACACCTTC.

The V call is TRBV25-1, the J call TRBJ2-1, with D possibly TRBD2 on 5 matching bases. Germline loops: CDR1 MGHDK, CDR2 SYGVNS. The CDR3 is made up of 16 amino acids. V lost 2 bases and J 4 bases, leaving 15 bases between the germline ends. CDR3 sequence reads: CASSEVGNRGYNEQFF. CDR3 nucleotides: TGTGCCAGCAGTGAAGTGGGTAACCGGGGTTACAATGAGCAGTTCTTC.

This chain connects TRBV9 to TRBJ2-7, with D perhaps matching TRBD2 (5 bases). The CDR3 totals 15 residues. Per germline, CDR1 SGDLS and CDR2 YYNGEE. The V gene lost 0 bases and the J gene lost 0 bases, with 10 bases spanning the gap. CDR3 protein: CASSVAGRSSYEQYF. For the CDR3, the DNA is TGTGCCAGCAGCGTAGCGGGAAGAAGCTCCTACGAGCAGTACTTC.

The V gene is TRBV30, the J gene TRBJ1-4; D may be TRBD1 (6 bases). The CDR3 sequence is 15 residues long. V dropped 3 bases and J dropped 7 bases, with 18 bases sitting between them. CDR1 is GTSNPN, CDR2 SVGIG, per germline (reference sequence). The CDR3 bases are TGTGCCTGGAGGTTACAGGGATTATTTGGTGAAAAACTGTTTTTT. This gives the protein CAWRLQGLFGEKLFF.